These T cell receptor beta chains were read from a single sample in a study of OX40 agonist ivuxolimab in advanced cancers. Only in-frame clones appear in the TCRdb table, and some are missing; sequencing was by immunoSEQ multiplex PCR. The sample lists 30,000 to 40,000 clones, 70% to 85% occurring once. Specimen: CD4+ or CD8+ T cells sorted from blood, collected in a trial of the OX40 agonist ivuxolimab. The source of these receptors is an adult with an advanced solid tumor such as melanoma, head and neck, liver or kidney cancer. The CDR3 runs from the conserved cysteine through the conserved F or W. The D gene is left open where the match is weak. A row's size may be missing; if present it is once, few, many or a size class.

CDR3nt: TGTGCCAGCAGCTTAGAGGGGAACACTGAAGCTTTCTTT
CDR3aa: CASSLEGNTEAFF
v_gene: TRBV7-8
abundance: NA
d_gene: NA
j_gene: TRBJ1-1

CDR3nt: TGTGCCACCAGCAGCAGCAGGTTCAATGAGCAGTTCTTC
CDR3aa: CATSSSRFNEQFF
v_gene: TRBV15
abundance: NA
d_gene: NA
j_gene: TRBJ2-1

CDR3nt: TGTGCCAGCAGTTCCTTCGGGACCAGCACCATATATTTT
CDR3aa: CASSSFGTSTIYF
v_gene: TRBV27
abundance: NA
d_gene: NA
j_gene: TRBJ1-3

CDR3nt: TGTGCCAGCAGCGGAGGGGGCCGAAACGAGCAGTACTTC
CDR3aa: CASSGGGRNEQYF
v_gene: TRBV7-2
abundance: NA
d_gene: NA
j_gene: TRBJ2-7

CDR3nt: TGTGCCAGCAGCAAAGCCAGAAGAGTATCCTACAATGAGCAGTTCTTC
CDR3aa: CASSKARRVSYNEQFF
v_gene: TRBV21-1
abundance: NA
d_gene: NA
j_gene: TRBJ2-1

CDR3nt: TGTGCCAGCAGCCTAGCGGGAGTTGACACCGGGGAGCTGTTTTTT
CDR3aa: CASSLAGVDTGELFF
v_gene: TRBV7-3
abundance: NA
d_gene: TRBD2
j_gene: TRBJ2-2

CDR3nt: TGTGCCAGCAGTTTAAGGGTAACCCATGAGCAGTTCTTC
CDR3aa: CASSLRVTHEQFF
v_gene: TRBV27
abundance: NA
d_gene: NA
j_gene: TRBJ2-1

CDR3nt: TGTGCCAGCAGCTCCCGACAGGACCTTGAGCCCCAGCATTTT
CDR3aa: CASSSRQDLEPQHF
v_gene: TRBV13
abundance: NA
d_gene: NA
j_gene: TRBJ1-5

CDR3nt: TGTGCCTGGAAATGGGGGAAACACACTGAAGCTTTCTTT
CDR3aa: CAWKWGKHTEAFF
v_gene: TRBV30
abundance: NA
d_gene: NA
j_gene: TRBJ1-1

CDR3nt: TGTGCCAGCAGTTTACAAGACAGAGGCTCCTACGAGCAGTACTTC
CDR3aa: CASSLQDRGSYEQYF
v_gene: TRBV28
abundance: NA
d_gene: NA
j_gene: TRBJ2-7

CDR3nt: TGTGCCAGCAGCCAGGGGCCGGGACAGGGGAGCTATGGCTACACCTTC
CDR3aa: CASSQGPGQGSYGYTF
v_gene: TRBV7-2
abundance: NA
d_gene: TRBD1
j_gene: TRBJ1-2

CDR3nt: TGCAGCGTGAATCAGGGGAACACAGATACGCAGTATTTT
CDR3aa: CSVNQGNTDTQYF
v_gene: TRBV29-1
abundance: NA
d_gene: NA
j_gene: TRBJ2-3

CDR3nt: TGCGCCAGCAGCCTCGGACATTTTAGCAATCAGCCCCAGCATTTT
CDR3aa: CASSLGHFSNQPQHF
v_gene: TRBV4-3
abundance: once
d_gene: NA
j_gene: TRBJ1-5

CDR3nt: TGTGCCTGGATAGAAGACACTGAAGCTTTCTTT
CDR3aa: CAWIEDTEAFF
v_gene: TRBV30
abundance: NA
d_gene: NA
j_gene: TRBJ1-1

CDR3nt: TGTGCCAGCAGCTCTATCGGACTAGCGGCTGAGCAGTTCTTC
CDR3aa: CASSSIGLAAEQFF
v_gene: TRBV7-3
abundance: NA
d_gene: TRBD2
j_gene: TRBJ2-1

CDR3nt: TGTGCTAGCAGCTTGAGCTCCTACAATGAGCAGTTCTTC
CDR3aa: CASSLSSYNEQFF
v_gene: TRBV7-7
abundance: NA
d_gene: NA
j_gene: TRBJ2-1

CDR3nt: TGTGCCAGCAGCTTAGTGAGTGGATTCGGTGAGCAGTTCTTC
CDR3aa: CASSLVSGFGEQFF
v_gene: TRBV7-8
abundance: few
d_gene: NA
j_gene: TRBJ2-1

CDR3nt: TGCAGCGTTCCCCCGGGATTGAACACTGAAGCTTTCTTT
CDR3aa: CSVPPGLNTEAFF
v_gene: TRBV29-1
abundance: few
d_gene: NA
j_gene: TRBJ1-1

CDR3nt: TGCGCCAGCAGCCAAGACCCGGTGCGAGGGGGTGAAAAACTGTTTTTT
CDR3aa: CASSQDPVRGGEKLFF
v_gene: TRBV4-1
abundance: NA
d_gene: NA
j_gene: TRBJ1-4

CDR3nt: TGTGCCAGCAGTTTAGGACCGCCGCGGGGACTCATGAACACTGAAGCTTTCTTT
CDR3aa: CASSLGPPRGLMNTEAFF
v_gene: TRBV27
abundance: NA
d_gene: NA
j_gene: TRBJ1-1

CDR3nt: TGTGCCAGCAGTTTACTTGGGGCGGGGGATGGCTACACCTTC
CDR3aa: CASSLLGAGDGYTF
v_gene: TRBV27
abundance: NA
d_gene: NA
j_gene: TRBJ1-2

CDR3nt: TGCAGCGTTGAAGATCGCGGGGGGCTGTTCGGCTACACCTTC
CDR3aa: CSVEDRGGLFGYTF
v_gene: TRBV29-1
abundance: NA
d_gene: NA
j_gene: TRBJ1-2

CDR3nt: TGTGCCAGCAGCGTCCTGGGACCCTCCGTGGAGGATGAGCAGTTCTTC
CDR3aa: CASSVLGPSVEDEQFF
v_gene: TRBV7-6
abundance: few
d_gene: NA
j_gene: TRBJ2-1

CDR3nt: TGCGCCAGCAGCCCGGGTTCGAATTACAACACCGGGGAGCTGTTTTTT
CDR3aa: CASSPGSNYNTGELFF
v_gene: TRBV4-3
abundance: once
d_gene: NA
j_gene: TRBJ2-2

CDR3nt: TGTGCCAGCAGCACGCCCGGGACCAGCTCCTACGAGCAGTACTTC
CDR3aa: CASSTPGTSSYEQYF
v_gene: TRBV7-9
abundance: once
d_gene: NA
j_gene: TRBJ2-7

CDR3nt: TGTGCCAGCAGCCAAGAGGGCGGATACTACAATGAGCAGTTCTTC
CDR3aa: CASSQEGGYYNEQFF
v_gene: TRBV4-2
abundance: NA
d_gene: NA
j_gene: TRBJ2-1

CDR3nt: TGTGCCAGCAGCCGGTCGGGACAGCGCTACGAGCAGTACTTC
CDR3aa: CASSRSGQRYEQYF
v_gene: TRBV13
abundance: NA
d_gene: TRBD1
j_gene: TRBJ2-7

CDR3nt: TGTGCTAGCAGCCCATGGGACAGGGACCAAGAGACCCAGTACTTC
CDR3aa: CASSPWDRDQETQYF
v_gene: TRBV7-7
abundance: NA
d_gene: TRBD1
j_gene: TRBJ2-5

CDR3nt: TGTGCCAGCAGCCAAGAGGGCAGGGGGGGCTATGAGCAGTTCTTC
CDR3aa: CASSQEGRGGYEQFF
v_gene: TRBV4-2
abundance: NA
d_gene: NA
j_gene: TRBJ2-1

CDR3nt: TGTGCCAGCAGCCAAGAGATGTTGTGGGGCGGGAGTACAGATACGCAGTATTTT
CDR3aa: CASSQEMLWGGSTDTQYF
v_gene: TRBV14
abundance: NA
d_gene: TRBD2
j_gene: TRBJ2-3

CDR3nt: TGTGCCAGCAGCTTAGCGGGATTAGTAGATACGCAGTATTTT
CDR3aa: CASSLAGLVDTQYF
v_gene: TRBV7-9
abundance: NA
d_gene: NA
j_gene: TRBJ2-3

CDR3nt: TGCGCCAGCAGCTTGGGTTCTGGTTTCGTCACCGGGGAGCTGTTTTTT
CDR3aa: CASSLGSGFVTGELFF
v_gene: TRBV5-1
abundance: NA
d_gene: NA
j_gene: TRBJ2-2

CDR3nt: TGCAGCGTTGTTGGGGGAGGAGAGACCCAGTACTTC
CDR3aa: CSVVGGGETQYF
v_gene: TRBV29-1
abundance: once
d_gene: NA
j_gene: TRBJ2-5

CDR3nt: TGTGCCAGCAGCCCAGAACGGGGATCCTACAATGAGCAGTTCTTC
CDR3aa: CASSPERGSYNEQFF
v_gene: TRBV7-6
abundance: once
d_gene: NA
j_gene: TRBJ2-1

CDR3nt: TGCGCCAGCAGCCTCGGGACAGGGAAATACGAGCAGTACTTC
CDR3aa: CASSLGTGKYEQYF
v_gene: TRBV4-3
abundance: NA
d_gene: TRBD1
j_gene: TRBJ2-7

CDR3nt: TGTGCCAGCAGCTCTAGACAGGGGATAAGCGAGCAGTACTTC
CDR3aa: CASSSRQGISEQYF
v_gene: TRBV11-2
abundance: once
d_gene: TRBD1
j_gene: TRBJ2-7

CDR3nt: TGTGCCAGCAGCTCTAGGATAGCGGGAGTGCACACAGATACGCAGTATTTT
CDR3aa: CASSSRIAGVHTDTQYF
v_gene: TRBV7-9
abundance: NA
d_gene: TRBD2
j_gene: TRBJ2-3

CDR3nt: TGTGCCAGCAGTCCCTACTTCCTGTCCAGGACGGGCACTGAAGCTTTCTTT
CDR3aa: CASSPYFLSRTGTEAFF
v_gene: TRBV27
abundance: NA
d_gene: NA
j_gene: TRBJ1-1

CDR3nt: TGTGCCACCAGCAGAGACAGGACTAGCGGAGGGGACGAGCAGTACTTC
CDR3aa: CATSRDRTSGGDEQYF
v_gene: TRBV15
abundance: NA
d_gene: TRBD2
j_gene: TRBJ2-7

CDR3nt: TGCGCCAGCAGCTTAGACGGCGGGGAGCTGTTTTTT
CDR3aa: CASSLDGGELFF
v_gene: TRBV5-1
abundance: NA
d_gene: NA
j_gene: TRBJ2-2

CDR3nt: TGTGCCAGCAGTATGGGGTCCGCGCCTGAAGCTTTCTTT
CDR3aa: CASSMGSAPEAFF
v_gene: TRBV6-1
abundance: medium-sized
d_gene: NA
j_gene: TRBJ1-1

CDR3nt: TGTGCCAGCAGCGTGACAGGGGGCTCCTACAATGAGCAGTTCTTC
CDR3aa: CASSVTGGSYNEQFF
v_gene: TRBV7-3
abundance: NA
d_gene: TRBD1
j_gene: TRBJ2-1

CDR3nt: TGTGCCAGCAGCTTACTTCCGGGAGGAAACAATGAGCAGTTCTTC
CDR3aa: CASSLLPGGNNEQFF
v_gene: TRBV11-1
abundance: NA
d_gene: TRBD2
j_gene: TRBJ2-1

CDR3nt: TGTGCCAGCAGTCTACAGGGGTACAATCAGCCCCAGCATTTT
CDR3aa: CASSLQGYNQPQHF
v_gene: TRBV27
abundance: NA
d_gene: TRBD1
j_gene: TRBJ1-5

CDR3nt: TGTGCCAGTCGACAGGGGATGAACACTGAAGCTTTCTTT
CDR3aa: CASRQGMNTEAFF
v_gene: TRBV11-3
abundance: NA
d_gene: TRBD1
j_gene: TRBJ1-1

CDR3nt: TGTGCCAGCAGCCAAAGGACCCTCTCCTACGAGCAGTACTTC
CDR3aa: CASSQRTLSYEQYF
v_gene: TRBV7-2
abundance: few
d_gene: NA
j_gene: TRBJ2-7

CDR3nt: TGTGCCAGCAGTCTCAACCCTGGAAACACCATATATTTT
CDR3aa: CASSLNPGNTIYF
v_gene: TRBV5-4
abundance: NA
d_gene: NA
j_gene: TRBJ1-3

CDR3nt: TGTGCCACCAGCAGAGTCGGACAGGGACCCCAAATCTATGGCTACACCTTC
CDR3aa: CATSRVGQGPQIYGYTF
v_gene: TRBV15
abundance: NA
d_gene: TRBD1
j_gene: TRBJ1-2

CDR3nt: TGTGCCAGCAGCTCATACTCGAGGACCCAAGAGACCCAGTACTTC
CDR3aa: CASSSYSRTQETQYF
v_gene: TRBV7-3
abundance: NA
d_gene: NA
j_gene: TRBJ2-5

CDR3nt: TGCGCCAGCAGCCAAGTAATAAGGCTAGCGGGAACCCACGAGCAGTACTTC
CDR3aa: CASSQVIRLAGTHEQYF
v_gene: TRBV4-1
abundance: once
d_gene: TRBD2
j_gene: TRBJ2-7

CDR3nt: TGTGCCAGTAGTATTAGACTAGCGGGTGTCTACGAGCAGTACTTC
CDR3aa: CASSIRLAGVYEQYF
v_gene: TRBV19
abundance: NA
d_gene: TRBD2
j_gene: TRBJ2-7

CDR3nt: TGTGCCAGCAGTTTTGTTCGGTACGAGCAGTACTTC
CDR3aa: CASSFVRYEQYF
v_gene: TRBV6-1
abundance: NA
d_gene: NA
j_gene: TRBJ2-7

CDR3nt: TGCGCCAGCAGCCAAAGGACGGATCCGGACGAGCAGTTCTTC
CDR3aa: CASSQRTDPDEQFF
v_gene: TRBV4-1
abundance: NA
d_gene: NA
j_gene: TRBJ2-1

CDR3nt: TGTGCCAGCAGTACGCGACAGGGATTCAATCAGCCCCAGCATTTT
CDR3aa: CASSTRQGFNQPQHF
v_gene: TRBV27
abundance: NA
d_gene: TRBD1
j_gene: TRBJ1-5

CDR3nt: TGTGCCAGCAGTGAAGCGGCTAGCGGGAGGTCCGGGCACTTC
CDR3aa: CASSEAASGRSGHF
v_gene: TRBV2
abundance: once
d_gene: TRBD2
j_gene: TRBJ2-4

CDR3nt: TGTGCCAGCAGCGACTGGAGAGCCGTTTCTCACAATGAGCAGTTCTTC
CDR3aa: CASSDWRAVSHNEQFF
v_gene: TRBV7-8
abundance: once
d_gene: NA
j_gene: TRBJ2-1

CDR3nt: TGTGCCAGCAGCTTAGGGTTCCTGGCCTCTAGCACAGATACGCAGTATTTT
CDR3aa: CASSLGFLASSTDTQYF
v_gene: TRBV13
abundance: NA
d_gene: NA
j_gene: TRBJ2-3

CDR3nt: TGTGCCAGCAGCTTGGGGAGAGCGGACTACTACGAGCAGTACTTC
CDR3aa: CASSLGRADYYEQYF
v_gene: TRBV5-4
abundance: NA
d_gene: NA
j_gene: TRBJ2-7

CDR3nt: TGTGCCAGCAGCCCGGGGACAGGGGGCCTCTCTGGGAACACCATATATTTT
CDR3aa: CASSPGTGGLSGNTIYF
v_gene: TRBV7-9
abundance: NA
d_gene: TRBD1
j_gene: TRBJ1-3

CDR3nt: TGTGCCAGCAGTGGGGGACTAGACAGCAATGAGCAGTTCTTC
CDR3aa: CASSGGLDSNEQFF
v_gene: TRBV6-4
abundance: NA
d_gene: TRBD2
j_gene: TRBJ2-1